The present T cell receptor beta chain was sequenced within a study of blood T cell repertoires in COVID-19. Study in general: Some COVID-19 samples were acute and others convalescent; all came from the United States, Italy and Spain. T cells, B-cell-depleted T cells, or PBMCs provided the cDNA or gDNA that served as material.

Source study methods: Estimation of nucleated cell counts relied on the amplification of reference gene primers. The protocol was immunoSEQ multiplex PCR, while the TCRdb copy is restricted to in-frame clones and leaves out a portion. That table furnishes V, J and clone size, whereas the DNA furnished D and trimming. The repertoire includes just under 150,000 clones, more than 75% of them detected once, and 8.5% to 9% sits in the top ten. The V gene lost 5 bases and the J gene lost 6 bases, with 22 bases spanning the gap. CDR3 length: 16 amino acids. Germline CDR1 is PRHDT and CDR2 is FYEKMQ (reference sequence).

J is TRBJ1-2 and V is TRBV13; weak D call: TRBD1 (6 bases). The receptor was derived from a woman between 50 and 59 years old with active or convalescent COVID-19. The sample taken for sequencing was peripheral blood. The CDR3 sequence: CASSPYTQDRLHGYTF. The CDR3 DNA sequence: TGTGCCAGCAGCCCATACACGCAAGACAGGCTTCATGGCTACACCTTC.